The clone carrying this T cell receptor (beta chain) was counted only a few times. The sample belongs to a study of molecular identifiers for immune sequencing clone quantification. Trimming removed 1 base from V and 6 bases from J; junction bases left unmatched: 18. This CDR3 has 20 residues. CDR1 and CDR2 (germline): SEHNR, FQNEAQ (reference sequence). It was with previously described methods and listed TCR primers that bulk TCR libraries were made. MiXCR was run by TCRdb on the PCR reads, yielding one entry per CDR3 protein. Of 6,000 to 9,500 distinct CDR3 sequences in the sample, about a third were seen once.

This receptor was identified in a human donor in good health. Some libraries in this study had Jurkat cell RNA spiked in. The gene calls are TRBV7-9 and TRBJ2-3; 11 nucleotides match TRBD1. Sequencing used naive CD8+ T cells from blood, with Jurkat cell RNA spiked in. The subset denotes: FACS-sorted CD8+CD4-CCR7+CD45RA+ naive T cells. CDR3 region: CASSLEFLLPGGQGADTQYF. In DNA, the CDR3 is TGTGCCAGCAGCTTAGAATTTCTGCTCCCCGGCGGACAGGGGGCGGATACGCAGTATTTT.